This T cell receptor beta chain was recovered during a study of CD8 T cells in Susac syndrome. At the level of the study: Patients with Susac syndrome were therapy-naive, taking corticosteroids, with some also receiving intravenous immunoglobulin, or taking intravenous immunoglobulin alone at the time their blood was drawn. Study-level points and caveats: The CD4+ T cell repertoire of patients with Susac syndrome showed no detectable clonal expansion.

Details on this clonotype: Its antigen remains unknown.

Sequencing of TCR beta covered CD8+ and CD4+ T cells obtained from blood. Germline loops: CDR1 LNHDA, CDR2 SQIVND (reference sequence). Trimming took 6 bases from V and 3 from J, leaving 20 bases between them. The CDR3 length is 16 residues. Random-hexamer reverse transcription was applied to roughly 0.5 to 1 ug RNA. TCRdb used MiXCR to reprocess the immunoSEQ multiplex PCR reads, holding one entry per CDR3 protein. Of 170,000 or so distinct CDR3 sequences listed, around 94% are singletons. This sequence joins TRBV19 and TRBJ1-1; D is possibly TRBD1 (5 bases). Sequencing used CD4+ T cells from PBMCs. The clonotype was recovered from a human donor with Susac syndrome. The CDR3 sequence: CASSLRAGLIDTEAFF. The CDR3, as DNA: TGTGCCAGTAGCCTCAGGGCTGGATTAATAGACACTGAAGCTTTCTTT.